These T cell receptor beta chains were read from a single sample in a study of T cells in Graves' hyperthyroidism and ophthalmopathy. TCRdb independently ran MiXCR on the multiplex PCR reads; one entry per CDR3 protein. The table has hundreds of thousands of distinct CDR3 sequences, about 17% seen once. Source material: blood. These receptors were obtained from a woman between 18 and 29 years old with Graves' ophthalmopathy. Each CDR3 is given without its conserved first and last residue. Fields, in order: V gene, J gene, CDR3 protein.

V: TRBV6-2/TRBV6-3; J: TRBJ2-1; CDR3: ASRLAGGWNEQF
V: TRBV9; J: TRBJ2-1; CDR3: ASSVGGASYNEQF
V: TRBV7-9; J: TRBJ2-1; CDR3: ASSLSPGTSGRYNEQF
V: TRBV28; J: TRBJ2-7; CDR3: ASSQRTRPYEQY
V: TRBV9; J: TRBJ2-1; CDR3: ASSVGGGHNEQF
V: TRBV6-1; J: TRBJ1-2; CDR3: ASKRDGGGYGYT
V: TRBV7-9; J: TRBJ2-7; CDR3: ASSLGGSGRSRYEQY
V: TRBV12-3/TRBV12-4; J: TRBJ1-5; CDR3: ASSLGPVNSNQPQH
V: TRBV12-3/TRBV12-4; J: TRBJ2-1; CDR3: ANQRGGNEQF
V: TRBV28; J: TRBJ1-1; CDR3: ALRDTMNTEAF
V: TRBV5-1; J: TRBJ1-1; CDR3: ASSLLGGTEAF
V: TRBV28; J: TRBJ2-2; CDR3: ASTWGHNTGELF
V: TRBV7-9; J: TRBJ1-4; CDR3: ASNGDRTNEKLF
V: TRBV2; J: TRBJ2-3; CDR3: ASMDPGQGADTQY
V: TRBV6-1; J: TRBJ1-1; CDR3: ASSEFGQGALWNTEAF
V: TRBV20-1; J: TRBJ2-6; CDR3: SARLSGANVLT
V: TRBV6-1; J: TRBJ1-1; CDR3: ASSGSGTGRTEAF
V: TRBV19; J: TRBJ2-3; CDR3: ASSIASGSSTDTQY
V: TRBV29-1; J: TRBJ2-5; CDR3: SVTDRGETQY
V: TRBV20-1; J: TRBJ2-3; CDR3: SPLAGKTDTQY
V: TRBV7-2; J: TRBJ1-1; CDR3: ASSPPGLGEAF
V: TRBV7-2; J: TRBJ2-2; CDR3: ASSYGTLNGELF
V: TRBV2; J: TRBJ1-1; CDR3: ASKKQGVDTEAF
V: TRBV28; J: TRBJ2-7; CDR3: ASSFGTSGRAYEQY
V: TRBV6-5; J: TRBJ2-7; CDR3: ASSYRNRGIYEQY
V: TRBV29-1; J: TRBJ1-1; CDR3: SVASRGKWTEAF
V: TRBV6-1; J: TRBJ2-3; CDR3: ASSEAYGSIDTQY
V: TRBV20-1; J: TRBJ2-7; CDR3: SARGYGSSYEQY
V: TRBV5-1; J: TRBJ1-2; CDR3: ASSPSLTGNYGYT
V: TRBV4-2; J: TRBJ1-3; CDR3: ASSQLESGNTIY
V: TRBV6-2/TRBV6-3; J: TRBJ2-5; CDR3: ASSYSLLAGGPKTQY
V: TRBV2; J: TRBJ1-2; CDR3: ASSEAHGFDRGRGYT
V: TRBV20-1; J: TRBJ2-5; CDR3: SASRGHPQETQY
V: TRBV19; J: TRBJ1-1; CDR3: ATPGGGNTEAF
V: TRBV25-1; J: TRBJ2-7; CDR3: ASSELEGIREQY
V: TRBV20-1; J: TRBJ1-2; CDR3: SAREAGRGYT
V: TRBV28; J: TRBJ2-4; CDR3: ASSPLAVIAKNIQY
V: TRBV9; J: TRBJ2-7; CDR3: ASSIGQGAHEQY
V: TRBV2; J: TRBJ1-2; CDR3: ASSGGQGARGYT
V: TRBV3-1; J: TRBJ2-2; CDR3: ASSQEYTSVANTGELF
V: TRBV20-1; J: TRBJ2-7; CDR3: SAPGTSGGDEQY
V: TRBV28; J: TRBJ1-1; CDR3: ASSLIITEAF
V: TRBV18; J: TRBJ1-2; CDR3: ASSPPKGTEGYGYT
V: TRBV7-3; J: TRBJ2-3; CDR3: ASSPDSGRAPDTQY
V: TRBV3-1; J: TRBJ1-2; CDR3: ASSRQNYGYT
V: TRBV4-3; J: TRBJ1-1; CDR3: ASSQDLGMNTEAF
V: TRBV5-1; J: TRBJ1-1; CDR3: ASSLPEMNTEAF
V: TRBV7-8; J: TRBJ1-5; CDR3: ASSLVEGAGQPQH
V: TRBV6-5; J: TRBJ2-7; CDR3: ASSYPQSRPPPYEQY
V: TRBV9; J: TRBJ1-1; CDR3: ASSPDTDTEAF
V: TRBV7-8; J: TRBJ1-5; CDR3: ASSRETGPSNQPQH
V: TRBV5-5; J: TRBJ1-1; CDR3: ASRTRLNTEAF
V: TRBV24-1; J: TRBJ2-2; CDR3: ATGDFRGSTGELF
V: TRBV18; J: TRBJ1-2; CDR3: ASSPSVTGANYGYT
V: TRBV30; J: TRBJ2-5; CDR3: AWSVAEGPPKRPQY
V: TRBV11-2; J: TRBJ2-5; CDR3: ASSFRLPGLAGGLQETQY